One and the same sample provided the 31 T cell receptor beta chains below, sequenced in a study of shared T cell receptors in the human thymus. Data came from immunoSEQ multiplex PCR; TCRdb stores just in-frame clones and leaves some out. The sample holds under 450,000 clones, 95% seen once. The sequenced sample consisted of thymocytes. These receptor sequences come from a human donor.

This sequence joins TRBV12-5 and TRBJ1-2; D is perhaps TRBD1 (5 bases). V was pared by 1 base and J by 5 bases, with 23 bases between. The CDR3 length is 18 residues. From germline, CDR1 is LGHNT and CDR2 FRNRAP. The CDR3 region has the DNA TGTGCTAGTGGTTTGGACAAGTCGACAGTCAGGGCGGATTATGGCTACACCTTC. Its protein product is CASGLDKSTVRADYGYTF.

V gene TRBV11-3 combines with J gene TRBJ2-1, with 10 bases aligning to TRBD2. J lost 6 bases, V lost 4 bases, and 6 bases had no gene match. The CDR3 extends over 15 amino acids. Germline V lookup: CDR1 SGHNT, CDR2 YENEEA. CDR3 sequence (DNA): TGTGCCAGCAGCTCGAGACTAGCGGGCTTCAATGAGCAGTTCTTC. This sequence encodes CASSSRLAGFNEQFF.

The chain joins TRBV7-6 to TRBJ2-3; 7 bases match TRBD2. In germline, CDR1 is SGHVS, CDR2 FNYEAQ. Trimming removed 8 bases from V and 5 bases from J; junction bases left unmatched: 7. This CDR3 region has 13 residues. CDR3: CASRGVAVDTQYF. CDR3 DNA: TGTGCCAGCCGGGGGGTTGCGGTAGATACGCAGTATTTT.

The chain combines TRBV9 with TRBJ2-1, with 9 bases that match TRBD2. V lost 4 bases to trimming and J lost 7 bases; unmatched junction nucleotides: 12. The length of the CDR3 is 16 residues. Germline V lookup: CDR1 SGDLS, CDR2 YYNGEE. CDR3 sequence reads: CASSYRPGLAVNEQFF. CDR3 nucleotide sequence: TGTGCCAGCAGCTATCGACCGGGACTAGCAGTTAATGAGCAGTTCTTC.

This clone was recorded only once. Other DNA sequences of this sample code for an identical CDR3. The chain recombines TRBV7-9 with TRBJ1-2; perhaps TRBD1 as D (5 bases). The germline CDR1 and CDR2 sequences are SEHNR and FQNEAQ (reference sequence). This CDR3 spans 11 amino acids. Trimming shortened V by 11 bases and J by 6 bases, and 13 bases separated the two germline ends. CDR3 nucleotides: TGTGCCGTCCCCAGGGTGCATGGCTACACCTTC. Translation: CAVPRVHGYTF.

The chain employs TRBV28 and TRBJ2-1; TRBD2 might be the D (6 bases). Germline V gene data show CDR1 as MDHEN and CDR2 as SYDVKM. The CDR3 is made up of 14 amino acids. Trimming pared 7 bases from V and 5 bases from J, leaving 15 bases between. CDR3 in amino acids: CASIEVGGNNEQFF. As DNA, the CDR3 is TGTGCCAGCATCGAGGTTGGAGGGAACAATGAGCAGTTCTTC.

The chain couples TRBV6-4 to TRBJ1-1, with a weak D call TRBD1 (5 bases). The germline V gene has CDR1 MRHNA and CDR2 SNTAGT. V lost 4 bases to trimming and J lost 3 bases, with 24 bases between them. This CDR3 has 18 residues. CDR3: CASSGPQGSVFYDTEAFF. The CDR3 DNA sequence: TGTGCCAGCAGTGGGCCGCAGGGAAGTGTTTTCTATGACACTGAAGCTTTCTTT.

The chain joins TRBV9 to TRBJ2-7; D unclear. The CDR3 covers 13 residues. Germline-derived CDR1 and CDR2 are SGDLS and YYNGEE. V lost 3 bases and J 3 bases, leaving 10 bases between the germline ends. The CDR3 DNA reads TGTGCCAGCAGCGGGTTGAAGGGCTACGAGCAGTACTTC. This codes for CASSGLKGYEQYF. Filled out from reference TRBV9 and TRBJ2-7, the complete variable domain reads DSGVTQTPKHLITATGQRVTLRCSPRSGDLSVYWYQQSLDQGLQFLIQYYNGEERAKGNILERFSAQQFPDLHSELNLSSLELGDSALYFCASSGLKGYEQYFGPGTRLTVT.

This clone occurred once. This rearrangement joins TRBV7-2 to TRBJ2-3, with TRBD2 matching over 10 bases. CDR3 length equals 15 residues. The germline V gene has CDR1 SGHTA and CDR2 FQGNSA. The V segment lost 3 bases and the J segment 2 bases; nucleotides outside the gene matches: 2. CDR3 nucleotide sequence: TGTGCCAGCAGCTTTCTAGCGGGGGACACAGATACGCAGTATTTT. As protein: CASSFLAGDTDTQYF. The variable domain in full, with the rest retrieved from reference TRBV7-2 and TRBJ2-3, is GAGVSQSPSNKVTEKGKDVELRCDPISGHTALYWYRQSLGQGLEFLIYFQGNSAPDKSGLPSDRFSAERTGGSVSTLTIQRTQQEDSAVYLCASSFLAGDTDTQYFGPGTRLTVL.

This clone was counted a few times. The chain recombines TRBV6-1 with TRBJ2-7, with TRBD1 matching 8 bases. The trim removed 6 bases at V and 6 bases at J, leaving 10 bases unmatched. CDR1 and CDR2 (germline): MNHNS, SASEGT. CDR3 length: 14 residues. The CDR3 sequence is CASRRAGGLFEQYF. The CDR3 bases are TGTGCCAGCAGGAGGGCAGGGGGCTTGTTCGAGCAGTACTTC.

V and J are TRBV14 and TRBJ2-7, with D tentatively TRBD1 (5 bases). The V and J ends lost 1 base and 2 bases respectively, with 12 bases between them. CDR1 is SGHDN, CDR2 FVKESK, per germline. This CDR3 is built from 15 residues. CDR3 bases: TGTGCCAGCAGCCAAGGGGGCCTCAAGGCCTACGAGCAGTACTTC. Translation: CASSQGGLKAYEQYF.

This chain connects TRBV27 to TRBJ2-3; 9 bases match TRBD2. The junction had 13 bases not matched to a gene; V was cut back by 1 base and J by 5 bases. The CDR3 covers 18 residues. CDR1 and CDR2 (germline): MNHEY, SMNVEV (reference sequence). The CDR3 reads CASSLLRGGGRVGDTQYF. The CDR3 DNA reads TGTGCCAGCAGTTTATTAAGGGGTGGCGGGAGGGTTGGAGATACGCAGTATTTT.

The chain uses TRBV4-1 and TRBJ1-4; 9 nucleotides align to TRBD1. V shed 1 base and J 0 bases; nucleotides not matched to a gene: 15. Germline V gene data show CDR1 as MGHRA and CDR2 as YSYEKL. CDR3 length: 21 amino acids. The CDR3 nucleotides read TGCGCCAGCAGCCAAGGCGGGGTAGGGGACAGGGTAAATGCAACTAATGAAAAACTGTTTTTT. It specifies CASSQGGVGDRVNATNEKLFF.

The V and J genes are TRBV18 and TRBJ1-1, with a possible D match to TRBD1 (5 bases). V was pared by 0 bases and J by 5 bases, with 10 bases between. Germline V gene lookup returns CDR1 KGHSH and CDR2 LQKENI. CDR3 length equals 14 residues. DNA for the CDR3: TGTGCCAGCTCACCACCTCCCTGGGGGACTGAAGCTTTCTTT. Encoded protein: CASSPPPWGTEAFF.

The gene calls are TRBV5-8 and TRBJ1-2, with a weak D call TRBD1 (5 bases). Trimming removed 3 bases at V and 4 bases at J, with 28 bases between. Germline V CDR1 and CDR2: SGHTS, YDEGEE. This CDR3 spans 19 amino acids. The CDR3 sequence: CASSCEAGDGRPPLYGYTF. The DNA of the CDR3 is TGTGCCAGCAGCTGTGAGGCCGGGGACGGCCGTCCCCCACTCTATGGCTACACCTTC.

The genes are TRBV19 and TRBJ1-2, with 10 bases that match TRBD1. Per germline, CDR1 LNHDA and CDR2 SQIVND (reference sequence). The V and J ends lost 6 bases and 0 bases, in that order; junction bases with no gene match: 4. The CDR3 loop spans 15 amino acids. CDR3 sequence: CASRTGQGANYGYTF. The CDR3 DNA reads TGTGCCAGTAGAACCGGACAGGGGGCTAACTATGGCTACACCTTC.

The genes are TRBV27 and TRBJ2-7; 7 bases are a match to TRBD1. The J segment lost 3 bases and the V segment lost 4 bases, leaving 3 bases of the junction unmatched. In germline, CDR1 is MNHEY, CDR2 SMNVEV (reference sequence). The CDR3 loop spans 13 amino acids. The CDR3 protein is CASSWDRFYEQYF. In DNA form, the CDR3 reads TGTGCCAGCAGTTGGGACAGATTCTACGAGCAGTACTTC.

The chain's CDR3 is CSGRDRDNEQFF. CDR3 nucleotides: TGCAGCGGGCGAGACAGGGACAATGAGCAGTTCTTC. V is TRBV29-1 and J is TRBJ2-1, with 7 bases fitting TRBD1. The V gene end was trimmed by 7 bases and the J gene end by 5 bases; junction bases not matched to a gene: 5. CDR3 length equals 12 residues. CDR1 and CDR2 (germline): SQVTM, ANQGSEA.

This chain connects TRBV28 to TRBJ1-3; D may be TRBD1 (5 bases). This CDR3 has 14 amino acids. Per the germline V gene, CDR1 is MDHEN and CDR2 is SYDVKM. V lost 7 bases to trimming and J lost 4 bases, with 14 bases between them. The CDR3 sequence is CASTGGSGGNTIYF. The DNA of the CDR3 is TGTGCCAGCACCGGGGGAAGTGGAGGAAACACCATATATTTT.

This chain links TRBV27 with TRBJ2-7, with D possibly matching TRBD1 (7 bases). Trimming shortened V by 5 bases and J by 6 bases, and 26 bases separated the two germline ends. CDR3 length equals 17 residues. CDR1 MNHEY and CDR2 SMNVEV come from the germline V gene (reference sequence). The CDR3 DNA is TGTGCCAGCAGTCCCCAGGGGGACTCCATTCACACGCGCGAGCAGTACTTC. It codes for CASSPQGDSIHTREQYF.

V is TRBV7-3 and J is TRBJ1-3; no clear D gene. Trimming stripped 5 bases from V and 0 bases from J, with 8 bases between. The germline gives CDR1 SGHTA, CDR2 FQGTGA. This CDR3 spans 14 amino acids. CDR3 in DNA: TGTGCCAGCAGCATCACAAGCTCTGGAAACACCATATATTTT. This translates into CASSITSSGNTIYF.

V and J are TRBV7-8 and TRBJ2-7; D call uncertain. V was clipped by 0 bases and J by 0 bases, with 3 bases between them. There are 13 residues in the CDR3. CDR1 is SGHVS and CDR2 is FQNEAQ in the germline V gene. CDR3 in amino acids: CASSLAASYEQYF. The CDR3 nucleotides are TGTGCCAGCAGCTTAGCAGCCTCCTACGAGCAGTACTTC.

The J gene is TRBJ1-2, the V gene TRBV19; D is possibly TRBD1 (5 bases). Germline V gene lookup returns CDR1 LNHDA and CDR2 SQIVND (reference sequence). The CDR3 loop spans 16 amino acids. V was cut by 7 bases and J by 3 bases, with 21 bases left in between. CDR3 sequence (DNA): TGTGCCAGTAAAGGGAGACAGACCCTTGAGGACTATGGCTACACCTTC. Translated: CASKGRQTLEDYGYTF. Full variable domain (outside the CDR3, taken from reference TRBV19 and TRBJ1-2): DGGITQSPKYLFRKEGQNVTLSCEQNLNHDAMYWYRQDPGQGLRLIYYSQIVNDFQKGDIAEGYSVSREKKESFPLTVTSAQKNPTAFYLCASKGRQTLEDYGYTFGSGTRLTVV.

About this clone: In the same sample, other DNA sequences code for this CDR3. V and J are TRBV5-6 and TRBJ1-2, with 9 bases identical to TRBD1. The germline gives CDR1 SGHDT, CDR2 YYEEEE. CDR3 length: 19 amino acids. V shed 4 bases and J 6 bases; nucleotides not matched to a gene: 22. The CDR3 spells CASSVMRRAAETGGDGYTF. The CDR3 DNA follows: TGTGCCAGCAGCGTTATGCGCCGGGCCGCAGAGACAGGGGGTGATGGCTACACCTTC.

V usage is TRBV28 and J usage is TRBJ2-1; the match to TRBD2 covers 10 bases. V lost 4 bases and J lost 5; bases outside the gene matches: 11. CDR1 is MDHEN, CDR2 SYDVKM, per germline. This CDR3 contains 17 residues. CDR3: CASSSPGVAGGDNEQFF. Written as DNA, the CDR3 is TGTGCCAGCAGTTCACCCGGAGTAGCGGGAGGCGACAATGAGCAGTTCTTC. Full variable domain (remainder filled in from reference TRBV28 and TRBJ2-1): DVKVTQSSRYLVKRTGEKVFLECVQDMDHENMFWYRQDPGLGLRLIYFSYDVKMKEKGDIPEGYSVSREKKERFSLILESASTNQTSMYLCASSSPGVAGGDNEQFFGPGTRLTVL.

V usage is TRBV7-9 and J usage is TRBJ2-6; no clear D. V lost 1 base to trimming and J lost 3 bases, with 13 bases between them. The CDR3 contains 17 residues. Germline values: CDR1 SEHNR, CDR2 FQNEAQ (reference sequence). Here the CDR3 reads CASSLGNPGGGANVLTF. DNA for the CDR3: TGTGCCAGCAGCTTAGGGAACCCAGGCGGTGGGGCCAACGTCCTGACTTTC.

The chain recombines TRBV7-6 with TRBJ2-7; D gene uncertain. Trimming took off 5 bases at V and 0 bases at J, with 17 bases between the two ends. The CDR3 has 16 residues. Germline V gives CDR1 SGHVS, CDR2 FNYEAQ. CDR3 DNA: TGTGCCAGCAGCACAACACCGGGCCCCTACTCCTACGAGCAGTACTTC. It is translated as CASSTTPGPYSYEQYF.

This clone was seen just once. This chain connects TRBV4-2 to TRBJ2-4; D is unresolved. CDR1 and CDR2 (germline): LGHNA, YNFKEQ. The V end was cut by 0 bases, the J end by 1 base, with 13 bases between. CDR3 length: 17 residues. This chain's CDR3 is CASSQEKASAAKNIQYF. The CDR3 DNA reads TGTGCCAGCAGCCAAGAGAAAGCATCCGCGGCCAAAAACATTCAGTACTTC.

V is TRBV7-8 and J is TRBJ2-7, with D tentatively TRBD1 (6 bases). The germline V and J ends were trimmed by 10 bases and 0 bases, with 16 bases remaining between them. The CDR3 contains 14 residues. Germline V gives CDR1 SGHVS, CDR2 FQNEAQ. The CDR3 DNA sequence: TGTGCCACTGCAGGACAGCCAAGCTCCTACGAGCAGTACTTC. Translated: CATAGQPSSYEQYF.

The chain couples TRBV28 to TRBJ2-1, with 10 bases lining up with TRBD2. Germline V gene lookup returns CDR1 MDHEN and CDR2 SYDVKM. The junction had 10 bases not matched to a gene; V was cut back by 4 bases and J by 4 bases. This CDR3 region has 17 residues. The CDR3 sequence: CASSYPTTSGHYNEQFF. The CDR3, as DNA: TGTGCCAGCAGTTACCCCACGACTAGCGGGCATTACAATGAGCAGTTCTTC.

The gene calls are TRBV7-2 and TRBJ2-1; TRBD2 matches 7 bases. V lost 5 bases, J lost 6 bases, and 7 bases stayed unmatched. The CDR3 runs to 14 residues. The germline V gene has CDR1 SGHTA and CDR2 FQGNSA. As DNA, the CDR3 is TGTGCCAGCAGCCTCGGGAGGCCGGGCAATGAGCAGTTCTTC. This encodes CASSLGRPGNEQFF.